Included here is one TCR beta chain sequence, with context. CDR3 size: 13 residues. The germline V gene encodes CDR1 MGHRA and CDR2 YSYEKL. Trimming at V came to 1 base and at J to 7 bases, leaving 3 bases not matched to a gene. This record belongs to a study of CD8 T cells in Susac syndrome. Sequencing of TCR beta was undertaken in CD8+ and CD4+ T cells derived from blood. Control patients had untreated stable or active relapsing-remitting multiple sclerosis by revised McDonald criteria. TEMRA cells were FACS-enriched, unlike CD8+ and CD4+ T cells, which were negatively isolated. Random-hexamer reverse transcription was applied to about 0.45 to 1 ug RNA. It was immunoSEQ multiplex PCR that amplified TCR beta CDR3 across 54 Vbeta and 13 Jbeta. MiXCR, run by TCRdb on the immunoSEQ multiplex PCR reads, gives a single entry per CDR3 protein. In the table there are roughly 300,000 distinct CDR3 sequences, about 88% of which are singletons.

This TCR came from a human donor with multiple sclerosis. This rearrangement joins TRBV4-1 to TRBJ2-7, with 8 bases lining up with TRBD2. Sequencing used CD8+ T cells from PBMCs. In DNA form, the CDR3 reads TGCGCCAGCAGCCAAGGGATAGCGGGGGAGCAGTACTTC. Translating gives CASSQGIAGEQYF.